This T cell receptor (beta chain) was sequenced during a study of HIV-infected patients and healthy controls. Findings and limits, study-wide: CMV-associated CDR3s mostly grew nonsignificantly during therapy, while HIV-associated CDR3s declined significantly.

This clonotype was counted many times. Antigen: not known. Follow-up blood was drawn about 14 weeks, roughly three months, after antiretroviral therapy began. Whole blood was used without fractionation, so all unsorted peripheral T cells were included. Alpha and beta constant-region primers primed reverse transcription of approximately 0.55 ug RNA. Separate chain-specific third strand synthesis with multiplexing indices produced the alpha and beta libraries. After a brief PCR adding P5, P7 and a second index, 23 amplification cycles followed. TCRdb itself ran the 5' RACE reads through MiXCR, one entry per CDR3 protein. The sample yields 15,000 to 20,000 distinct CDR3 sequences, about 8.7% seen once. The specimen comprised blood, sampled during antiretroviral therapy. The sequence derives from an adult with HIV infection.

CDR3 loop: CASSPGLAGDRTGELFF. CDR3 nucleotide sequence: TGTGCCAGCAGCCCCGGACTAGCGGGAGATAGAACCGGGGAGCTGTTTTTT. The J gene is TRBJ2-2, the V gene TRBV11-2; 13 bases are a match to TRBD2. The CDR3 is 17 residues long. CDR1 is SGHAT and CDR2 is FQNNGV in the germline V gene. Trimming cost V 5 bases and J 5 bases; bases outside gene matches: 8.